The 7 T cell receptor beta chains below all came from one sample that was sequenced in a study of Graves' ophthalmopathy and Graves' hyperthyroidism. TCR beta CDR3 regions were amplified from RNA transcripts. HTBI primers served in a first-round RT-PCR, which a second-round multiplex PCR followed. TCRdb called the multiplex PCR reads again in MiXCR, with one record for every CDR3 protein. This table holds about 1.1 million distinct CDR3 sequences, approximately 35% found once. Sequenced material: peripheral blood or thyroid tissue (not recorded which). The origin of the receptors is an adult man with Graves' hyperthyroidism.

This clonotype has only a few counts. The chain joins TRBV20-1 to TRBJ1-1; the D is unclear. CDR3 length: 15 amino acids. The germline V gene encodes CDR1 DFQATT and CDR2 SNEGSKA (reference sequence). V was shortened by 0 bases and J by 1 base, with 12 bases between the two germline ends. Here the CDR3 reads CSARDRMGENTEAFF. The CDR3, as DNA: TGCAGTGCTAGAGACAGGATGGGAGAGAACACTGAAGCTTTCTTT.

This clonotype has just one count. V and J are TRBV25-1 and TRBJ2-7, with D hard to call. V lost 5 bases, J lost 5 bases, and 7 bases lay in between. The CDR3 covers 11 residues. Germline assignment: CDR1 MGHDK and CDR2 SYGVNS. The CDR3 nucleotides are TGTGCCAGCAGTCGGTTGGACGAGCAGTACTTC. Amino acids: CASSRLDEQYF.

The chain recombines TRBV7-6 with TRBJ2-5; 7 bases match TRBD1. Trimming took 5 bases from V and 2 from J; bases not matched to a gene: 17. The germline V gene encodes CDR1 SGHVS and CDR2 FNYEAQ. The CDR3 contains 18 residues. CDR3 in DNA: TGTGCCAGCAGCCCCATGCAGGGGGTAGTAGGTCAGCAAGAGACCCAGTACTTC. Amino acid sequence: CASSPMQGVVGQQETQYF.

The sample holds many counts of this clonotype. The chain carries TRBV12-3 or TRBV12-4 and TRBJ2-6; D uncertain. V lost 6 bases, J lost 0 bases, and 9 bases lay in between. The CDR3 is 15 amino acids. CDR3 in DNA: TGTGCCAGCAGATCTACAGACTCTGGGGCCAACGTCCTGACTTTC. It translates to CASRSTDSGANVLTF.

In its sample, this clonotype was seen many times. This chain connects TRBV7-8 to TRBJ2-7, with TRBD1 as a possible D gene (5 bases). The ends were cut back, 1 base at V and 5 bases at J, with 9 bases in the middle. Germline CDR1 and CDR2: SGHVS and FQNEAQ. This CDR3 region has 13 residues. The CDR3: CASSLDQGHEQYF. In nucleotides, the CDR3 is TGTGCCAGCAGCTTAGACCAGGGCCACGAGCAGTACTTC.

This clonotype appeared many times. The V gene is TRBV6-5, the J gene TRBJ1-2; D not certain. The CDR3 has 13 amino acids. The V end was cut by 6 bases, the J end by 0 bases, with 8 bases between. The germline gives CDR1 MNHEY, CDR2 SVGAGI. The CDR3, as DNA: TGTGCCAGCAGCAAAGGGACTAACTATGGCTACACCTTC. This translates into CASSKGTNYGYTF.

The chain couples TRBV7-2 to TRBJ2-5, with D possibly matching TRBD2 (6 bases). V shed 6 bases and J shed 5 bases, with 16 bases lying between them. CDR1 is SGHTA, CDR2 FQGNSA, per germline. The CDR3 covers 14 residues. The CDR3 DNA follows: TGTGCCAGCAGTCTGGGACTCCGACCGGAGACCCAGTACTTC. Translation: CASSLGLRPETQYF. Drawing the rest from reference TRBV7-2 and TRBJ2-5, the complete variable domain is GAGVSQSPSNKVTEKGKDVELRCDPISGHTALYWYRQSLGQGLEFLIYFQGNSAPDKSGLPSDRFSAERTGGSVSTLTIQRTQQEDSAVYLCASSLGLRPETQYFGPGTRLLVL.